This T cell receptor beta chain was captured by sequencing in a study of T cells in Graves' hyperthyroidism and ophthalmopathy. A word on this clonotype: A read error may be the cause here, since a much bigger clone is one base away.

It was RNA transcripts that yielded the amplified TCR beta CDR3 regions. The HTBI primer set served for first-round RT-PCR of the TCR CDR3. TCRdb independently ran MiXCR on the multiplex PCR reads; one entry per CDR3 protein. The table shows about 400,000 distinct CDR3 sequences, with 15% to 19% occurring only once. The germline V gene has CDR1 SGHAT and CDR2 FQDESV (reference sequence). The CDR3 loop spans 16 amino acids. The PBMCs were taken from around 9.1 ml of fresh peripheral blood. The rearrangement uses TRBV11-1 and TRBJ2-5; 10 bases map to TRBD2. The TCR originated in a woman aged 18-35 years with Graves' hyperthyroidism. Sequencing was done on a sample of blood. The CDR3 spells CVSSDRLAGLGETQYF. CDR3 nucleotides: TGTGTCAGCAGCGACCGACTAGCGGGTTTGGGGGAGACCCAGTACTTC.